This T cell receptor (beta chain) appears in the sequencing data of a study of kidney transplant recipient with SARS-CoV-2 infection. TCRdb analysed the reads with MiXCR anew, one entry per CDR3 protein. The sample comprises 250,000 or so distinct CDR3 sequences, 25% to 30% of which are singletons, and 7% to 8% rests with the top ten. With 3 bases clipped from V and 0 bases from J, the junction kept 3 bases outside the gene matches. The CDR3 is 16 amino acids. Germline lookup yields CDR1 LGHNA and CDR2 YSLEER. This TCR came from a young adult male patient who had COVID-19 and was a kidney transplant recipient. The graft donor may have contributed some T cells. Sequences were derived from a blood sample, sampled at baseline and on roughly day 120 from a kidney transplant recipient. The chain couples TRBV4-3 to TRBJ2-1, with TRBD2 matching 9 bases. The CDR3 sequence is CASSHSAGGSYNEQFF. The CDR3 DNA follows: TGCGCCAGCAGCCATTCAGCGGGAGGCTCCTACAATGAGCAGTTCTTC.